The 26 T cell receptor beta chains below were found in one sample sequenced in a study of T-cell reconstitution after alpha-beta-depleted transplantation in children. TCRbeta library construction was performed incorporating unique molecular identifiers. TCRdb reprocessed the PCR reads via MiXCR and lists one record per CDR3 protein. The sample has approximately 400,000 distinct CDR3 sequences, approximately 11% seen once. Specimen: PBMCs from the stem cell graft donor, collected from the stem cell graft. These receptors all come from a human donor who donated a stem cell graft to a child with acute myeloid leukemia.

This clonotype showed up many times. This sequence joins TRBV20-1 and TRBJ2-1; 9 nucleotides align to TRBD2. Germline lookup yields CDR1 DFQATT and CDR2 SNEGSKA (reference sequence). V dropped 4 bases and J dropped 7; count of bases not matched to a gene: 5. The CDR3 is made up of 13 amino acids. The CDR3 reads CSATGTSWNEQFF. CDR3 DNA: TGCAGTGCTACCGGGACTAGCTGGAATGAGCAGTTCTTC.

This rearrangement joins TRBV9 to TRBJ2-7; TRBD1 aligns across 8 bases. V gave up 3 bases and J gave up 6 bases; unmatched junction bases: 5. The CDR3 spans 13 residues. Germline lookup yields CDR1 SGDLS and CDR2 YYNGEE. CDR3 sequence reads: CASSGRTGSEQYF. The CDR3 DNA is TGTGCCAGCAGCGGGAGGACAGGGTCCGAGCAGTACTTC.

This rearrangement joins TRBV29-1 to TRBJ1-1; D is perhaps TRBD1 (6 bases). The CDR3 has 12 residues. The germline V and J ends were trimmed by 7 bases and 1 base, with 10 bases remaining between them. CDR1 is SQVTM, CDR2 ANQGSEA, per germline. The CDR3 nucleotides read TGCAGCGCCTGGACAGCGAACACTGAAGCTTTCTTT. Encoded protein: CSAWTANTEAFF.

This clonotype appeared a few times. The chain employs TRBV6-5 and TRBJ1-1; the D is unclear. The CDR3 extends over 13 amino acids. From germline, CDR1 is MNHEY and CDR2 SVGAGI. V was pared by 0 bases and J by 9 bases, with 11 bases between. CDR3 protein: CASSYSIGGKAFF. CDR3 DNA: TGTGCCAGCAGTTACTCGATCGGTGGAAAAGCTTTCTTT.

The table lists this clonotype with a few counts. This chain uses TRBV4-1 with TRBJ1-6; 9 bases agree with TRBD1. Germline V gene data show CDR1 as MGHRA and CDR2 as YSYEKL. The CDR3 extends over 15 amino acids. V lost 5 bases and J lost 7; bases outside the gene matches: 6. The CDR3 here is CASSATGGTNSPLHF. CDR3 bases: TGCGCCAGCAGCGCAACAGGGGGCACGAATTCACCCCTCCACTTT.

The CDR3 bases are TGCGCCAGCAGTGGAGCACAGGGTTTTTCAGATACGCAGTATTTT. This encodes CASSGAQGFSDTQYF. V is TRBV5-1 and J is TRBJ2-3; tentatively, D is TRBD1 (6 bases). Trimming removed 5 bases from V and 4 bases from J, with 17 bases in between. This CDR3 spans 15 amino acids. Germline loops: CDR1 SGHRS, CDR2 YFSETQ.

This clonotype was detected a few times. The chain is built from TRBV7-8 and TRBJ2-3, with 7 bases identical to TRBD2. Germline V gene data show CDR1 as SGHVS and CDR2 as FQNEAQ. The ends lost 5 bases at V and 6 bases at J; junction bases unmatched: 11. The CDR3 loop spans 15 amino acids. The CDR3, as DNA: TGTGCCAGCAGCCCTAGCGGCGCCCCCGGCGATACGCAGTATTTT. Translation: CASSPSGAPGDTQYF.

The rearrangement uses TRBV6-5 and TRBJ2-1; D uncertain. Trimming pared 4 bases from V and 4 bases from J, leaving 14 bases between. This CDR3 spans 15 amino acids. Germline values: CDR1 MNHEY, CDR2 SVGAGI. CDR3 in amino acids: CASSSTPVWYNEQFF. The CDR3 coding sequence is TGTGCCAGCAGTTCTACCCCCGTTTGGTACAATGAGCAGTTCTTC.

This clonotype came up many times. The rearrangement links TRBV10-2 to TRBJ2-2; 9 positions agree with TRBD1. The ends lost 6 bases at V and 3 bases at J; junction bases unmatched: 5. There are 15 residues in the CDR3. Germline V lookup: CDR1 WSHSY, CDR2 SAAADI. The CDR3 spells CASRNRDRDTGELFF. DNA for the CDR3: TGCGCCAGCAGAAACCGGGACAGGGACACCGGGGAGCTGTTTTTT.

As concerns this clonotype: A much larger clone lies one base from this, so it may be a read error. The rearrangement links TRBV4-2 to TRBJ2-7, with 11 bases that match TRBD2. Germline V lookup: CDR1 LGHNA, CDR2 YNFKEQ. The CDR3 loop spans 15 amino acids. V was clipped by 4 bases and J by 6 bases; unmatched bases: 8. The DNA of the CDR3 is TGTGCCAGCAGCCGAGAATGCCTAGCGGGAGGCGAGCAGTACTTC. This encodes CASSRECLAGGEQYF.

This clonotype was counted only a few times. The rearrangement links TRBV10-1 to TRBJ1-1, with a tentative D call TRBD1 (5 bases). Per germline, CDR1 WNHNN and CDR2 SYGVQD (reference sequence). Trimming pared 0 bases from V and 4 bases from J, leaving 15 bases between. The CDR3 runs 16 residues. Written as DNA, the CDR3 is TGCGCCAGCAGTGAGTCGCGGGGCACCCCTTGCACTGAAGCTTTCTTT. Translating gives CASSESRGTPCTEAFF.

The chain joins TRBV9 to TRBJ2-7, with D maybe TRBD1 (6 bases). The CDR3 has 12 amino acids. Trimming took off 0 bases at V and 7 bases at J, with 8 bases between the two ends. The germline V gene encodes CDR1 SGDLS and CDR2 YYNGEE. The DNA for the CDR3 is TGTGCCAGCAGCGTAGTAGGGGGAGAGCAGTACTTC. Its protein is CASSVVGGEQYF. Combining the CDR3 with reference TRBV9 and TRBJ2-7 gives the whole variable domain DSGVTQTPKHLITATGQRVTLRCSPRSGDLSVYWYQQSLDQGLQFLIQYYNGEERAKGNILERFSAQQFPDLHSELNLSSLELGDSALYFCASSVVGGEQYFGPGTRLTVT.

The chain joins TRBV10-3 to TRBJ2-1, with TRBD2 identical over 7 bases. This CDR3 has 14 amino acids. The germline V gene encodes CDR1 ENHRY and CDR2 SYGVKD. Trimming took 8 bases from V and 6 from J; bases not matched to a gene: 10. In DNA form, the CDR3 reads TGTGCCATCGGGGGGAGGGCACAGGCCAATGAGCAGTTCTTC. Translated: CAIGGRAQANEQFF.

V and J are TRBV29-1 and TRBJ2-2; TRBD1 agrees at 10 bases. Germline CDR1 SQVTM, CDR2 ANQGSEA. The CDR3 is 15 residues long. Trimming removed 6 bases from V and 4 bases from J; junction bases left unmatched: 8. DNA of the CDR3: TGCAGCGTCTTAGGACAGGGGGGTATCACCGGGGAGCTGTTTTTT. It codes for CSVLGQGGITGELFF.

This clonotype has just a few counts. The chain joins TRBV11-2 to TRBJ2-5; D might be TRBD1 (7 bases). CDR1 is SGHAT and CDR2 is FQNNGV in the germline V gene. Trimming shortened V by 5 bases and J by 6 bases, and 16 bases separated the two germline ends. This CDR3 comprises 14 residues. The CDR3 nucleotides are TGTGCCAGCAGCCCACTACAGGGGAGGCAGACCCAGTACTTC. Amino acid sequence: CASSPLQGRQTQYF. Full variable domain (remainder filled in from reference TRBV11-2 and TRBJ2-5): EAGVAQSPRYKIIEKRQSVAFWCNPISGHATLYWYQQILGQGPKLLIQFQNNGVVDDSQLPKDRFSAERLKGVDSTLKIQPAKLEDSAVYLCASSPLQGRQTQYFGPGTRLLVL.

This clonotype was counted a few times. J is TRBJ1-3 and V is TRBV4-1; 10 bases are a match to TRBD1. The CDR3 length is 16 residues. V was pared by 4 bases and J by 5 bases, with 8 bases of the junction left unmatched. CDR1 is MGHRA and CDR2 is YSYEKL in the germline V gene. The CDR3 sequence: CASSPLGTGARNTIYF. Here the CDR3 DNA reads TGCGCCAGCAGCCCCTTAGGGACAGGGGCGAGAAACACCATATATTTT.

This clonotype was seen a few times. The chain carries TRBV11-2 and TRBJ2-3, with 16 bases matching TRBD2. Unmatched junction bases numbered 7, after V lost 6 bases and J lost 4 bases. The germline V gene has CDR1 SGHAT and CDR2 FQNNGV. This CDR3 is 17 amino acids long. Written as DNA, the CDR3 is TGTGCCAGCAGGGGTTCGGGACTAGCGGGGGGGTCAGATACGCAGTATTTT. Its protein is CASRGSGLAGGSDTQYF.

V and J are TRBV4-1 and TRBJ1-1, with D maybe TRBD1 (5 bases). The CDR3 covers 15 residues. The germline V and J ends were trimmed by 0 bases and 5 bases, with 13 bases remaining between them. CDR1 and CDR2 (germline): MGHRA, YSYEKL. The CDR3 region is CASSQEAGLGTEAFF. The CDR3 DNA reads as TGCGCCAGCAGCCAAGAAGCGGGACTGGGAACTGAAGCTTTCTTT.

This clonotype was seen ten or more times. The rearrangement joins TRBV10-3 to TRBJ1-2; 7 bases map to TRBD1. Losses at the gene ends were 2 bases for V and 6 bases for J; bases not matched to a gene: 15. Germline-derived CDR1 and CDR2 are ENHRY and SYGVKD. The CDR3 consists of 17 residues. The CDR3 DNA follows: TGTGCCATCAGTGAGAACCCTCGACTGACAGGGCGGGATGGCTACACCTTC. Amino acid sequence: CAISENPRLTGRDGYTF.

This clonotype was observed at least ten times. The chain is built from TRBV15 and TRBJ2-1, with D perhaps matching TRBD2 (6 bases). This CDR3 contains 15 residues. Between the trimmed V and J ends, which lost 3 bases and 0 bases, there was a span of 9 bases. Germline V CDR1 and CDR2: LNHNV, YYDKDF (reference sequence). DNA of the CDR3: TGTGCCACCAGCAGTAAGACTAGCTCCTACAATGAGCAGTTCTTC. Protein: CATSSKTSSYNEQFF.

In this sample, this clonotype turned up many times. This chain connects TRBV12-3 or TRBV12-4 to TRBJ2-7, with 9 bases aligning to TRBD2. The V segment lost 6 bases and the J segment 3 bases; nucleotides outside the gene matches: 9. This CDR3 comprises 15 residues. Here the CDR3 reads CASRRSGRPSYEQYF. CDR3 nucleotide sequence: TGTGCCAGCAGGCGTAGCGGGAGACCAAGCTACGAGCAGTACTTC.

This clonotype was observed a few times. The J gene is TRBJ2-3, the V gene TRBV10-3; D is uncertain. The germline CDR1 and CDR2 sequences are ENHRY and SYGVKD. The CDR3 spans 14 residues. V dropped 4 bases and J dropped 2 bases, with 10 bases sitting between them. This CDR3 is CAISAPDPTDTQYF. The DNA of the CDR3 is TGTGCCATCAGTGCCCCGGATCCCACAGATACGCAGTATTTT.

The CDR3 nucleotides are TGTGCCAGTGGGGGGGAGGGGGAGACCCAGTACTTC. Residues: CASGGEGETQYF. The chain uses TRBV12-3 or TRBV12-4 and TRBJ2-5, with 7 bases that match TRBD2. The CDR3 consists of 12 residues. With 9 bases clipped from V and 5 bases from J, the junction kept 6 bases outside the gene matches.

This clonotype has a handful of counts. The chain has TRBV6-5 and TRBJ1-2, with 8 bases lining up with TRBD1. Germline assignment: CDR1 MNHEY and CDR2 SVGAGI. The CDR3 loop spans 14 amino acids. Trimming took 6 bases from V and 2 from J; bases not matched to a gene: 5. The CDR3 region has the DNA TGTGCCAGCAGATACGGGGACAGGAACTATGGCTACACCTTC. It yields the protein CASRYGDRNYGYTF.

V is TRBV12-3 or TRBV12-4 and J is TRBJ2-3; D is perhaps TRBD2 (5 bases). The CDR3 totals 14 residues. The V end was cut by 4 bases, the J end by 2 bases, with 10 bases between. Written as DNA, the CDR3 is TGTGCCAGCAGTTCCGATCGGGACACAGATACGCAGTATTTT. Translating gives CASSSDRDTDTQYF.

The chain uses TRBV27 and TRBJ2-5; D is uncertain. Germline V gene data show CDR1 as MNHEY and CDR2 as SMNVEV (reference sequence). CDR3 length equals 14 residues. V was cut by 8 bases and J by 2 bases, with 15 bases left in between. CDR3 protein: CASAVWLGQETQYF. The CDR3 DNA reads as TGTGCCAGCGCCGTGTGGCTGGGGCAAGAGACCCAGTACTTC.